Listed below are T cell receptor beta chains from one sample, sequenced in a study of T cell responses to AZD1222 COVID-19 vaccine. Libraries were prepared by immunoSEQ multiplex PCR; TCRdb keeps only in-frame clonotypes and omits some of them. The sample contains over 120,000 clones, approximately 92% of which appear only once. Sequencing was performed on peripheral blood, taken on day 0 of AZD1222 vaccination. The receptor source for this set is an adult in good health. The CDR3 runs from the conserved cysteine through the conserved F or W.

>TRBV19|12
CASSIDPYEQYF
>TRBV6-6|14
CASSYSQTRYEQYF
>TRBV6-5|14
CASTENRVGNIQYF
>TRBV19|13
CASSINGMDGYTF
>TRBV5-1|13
CASSWTGDYEQYF
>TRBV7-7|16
CASSLRPRGSNYGYTF
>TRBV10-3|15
CAISRTGEVDQPQHF
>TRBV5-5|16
CASNRPGTGGFNEQYF
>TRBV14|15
CASSQVTIRGYGYTF
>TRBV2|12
CASSVFGDTQYF
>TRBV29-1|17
CSAQLLPEQGARYEQYF
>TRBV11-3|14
CASSPTLEAHEQFF
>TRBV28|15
CASSLAGHRSTEAFF
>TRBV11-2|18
CASSLSFAGTGYDTEAFF
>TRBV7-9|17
CASSPGTSGGMYNEQFF
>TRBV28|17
CASRTRADSYSNQPQHF
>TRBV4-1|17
CASSQDQGFGSNQPQHF
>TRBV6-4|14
CASSRDTSTDTQYF
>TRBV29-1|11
CSGNDRYGYTF
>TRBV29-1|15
CSVPGTEGTYTEAFF
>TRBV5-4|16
CASSFPLAGDNYGYTF
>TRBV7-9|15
CASSLVGTTGNTIYF
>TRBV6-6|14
CASSYSGGAGELFF
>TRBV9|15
CASSVLTPNTGELFF
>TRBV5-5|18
CASSLDGARTSSGNTIYF
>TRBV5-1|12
CASSGGWNEQYF
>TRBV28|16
CASSPRLGVGTQTQYF
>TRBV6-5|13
CASSVDGTYEQYF
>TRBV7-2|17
CASRGTSGASFTYEQYF
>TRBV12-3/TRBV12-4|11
CASSAGDEQYF
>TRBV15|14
CATSGLAGVYEQYF
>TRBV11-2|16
CASSLSLTDSYNEQFF
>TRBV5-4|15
CASSFWLAGPYEQYF
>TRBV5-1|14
CASSLLQGQYEQYF
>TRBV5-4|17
CASSRKVAGGNTGELFF
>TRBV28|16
CASRPKVGGNTGELFF
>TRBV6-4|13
CASSDGRNTEAFF
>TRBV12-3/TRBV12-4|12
CASSFLRTEAFF
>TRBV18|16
CASSPPTGGQDNEQFF
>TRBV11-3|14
CASSDARGAGELFF
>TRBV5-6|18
CASSRQRGATPSWYEQYF
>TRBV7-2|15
CASSLVATGIYGYTF
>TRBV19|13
CASSRGQEQEQFF
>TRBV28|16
CASSLGGTGRGTEAFF
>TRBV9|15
CASSAAGSGLSPLHF
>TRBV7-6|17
CASSLEVGGSSYNEQFF
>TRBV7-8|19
CASSLSALAGGFSNQPQHF
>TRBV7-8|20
CASSSFYVTREGDSTDTQYF
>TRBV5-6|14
CASSMGLKGGELFF
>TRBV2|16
CASSEVLAGARSEQYF
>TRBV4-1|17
CASSQELAGGPQDTQYF
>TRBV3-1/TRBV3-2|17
CASSQVPPRGFDTEAFF
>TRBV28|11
CASSLEYGYTF
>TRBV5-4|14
CASEGGTRTDTQYF
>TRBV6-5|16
CASSYPLQSSGNTIYF
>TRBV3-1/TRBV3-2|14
CASSHAGTAGGYTF
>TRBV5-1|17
CASSINPTGGGNQPQHF
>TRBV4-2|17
CASSQGGTGAINQPQHF
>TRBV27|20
CASSMPFTGRLTANNNEQFF